The T cell receptor beta chain under discussion was sequenced for a study of T cells in Graves' hyperthyroidism and ophthalmopathy. In its sample, this clonotype was seen many times. Its antigen remains unidentified. TCR beta CDR3 regions were amplified from RNA. During a first-round RT-PCR of the TCR CDR3, the HTBI primer set was used. TCRdb processed the multiplex PCR reads anew with MiXCR; each CDR3 protein has one entry. The sample contains under 350,000 distinct CDR3 sequences, roughly 15% of which appear only once. Trimming took off 4 bases at V and 5 bases at J, with 27 bases between the two ends. The V gene's germline CDR1 is SGHNT and CDR2 YENEEA. The CDR3 contains 19 residues. Reasons for excluding patients were uncontrolled infection, other autoimmune disease, pregnancy or lactation. Findings and limits, study-wide: Most thyroid clonotypes expanded above 0.001 were also detected in blood. Ophthalmopathy got predicted by the model a median roughly six months before its onset.

V and J are TRBV11-3 and TRBJ1-5; no clear D gene. This receptor was obtained from a woman between 35 and 50 years old with Graves' hyperthyroidism. Sequencing was done on a sample of blood. The CDR3: CASSSSIRVEQRSHQPQHF. The CDR3, as DNA: TGTGCCAGCAGCTCGAGTATTCGGGTCGAACAACGATCCCATCAGCCCCAGCATTTT.